Listed below are T cell receptor beta chains from one sample, sequenced in a study of T cell responses to AZD1222 COVID-19 vaccine. TCRdb keeps only in-frame clones here, not all; method: immunoSEQ multiplex PCR. The sample lists 180,000 or so clones; around 92% were seen once. The sequencing here drew on peripheral blood, taken 28 days after the second AZD1222 dose. The source is an adult who received the AZD1222 COVID-19 vaccine. CDR3s include the opening cysteine and the closing phenylalanine or tryptophan. A D gene is named only where the DNA matches it firmly. Size values are once, few and many counts, or a class for expanded clones, and some rows have none.

J gene	clone size	D gene	V gene	CDR3 DNA	CDR3 protein
TRBJ1-1	-	-	TRBV5-1	TGCGCCAGCAGCTTGGAGCGGGCGAACACTGAAGCTTTCTTT	CASSLERANTEAFF
TRBJ1-1	-	TRBD1	TRBV6-5	TGTGCCAGCAGTTGGGCCAGGGGGCGAGTCACTGAAGCTTTCTTT	CASSWARGRVTEAFF
TRBJ1-6	-	-	TRBV3-1/TRBV3-2	TGTGCCAGCAGCCCGACCCGAGAGGGGGACAATTCACCCCTCCACTTT	CASSPTREGDNSPLHF
TRBJ2-3	few	TRBD2	TRBV27	TGTGCCACCGGGGGGGCGGGAGATACGCAGTATTTT	CATGGAGDTQYF
TRBJ2-7	-	TRBD1	TRBV3-1/TRBV3-2	TGTGCCAGCAGCCCACCCGGGACAGTAAACGAGCAGTACTTC	CASSPPGTVNEQYF
TRBJ2-6	-	TRBD1	TRBV9	TGTGCCAGCAGCATTTACAGGGGCGCTGGGGCCAACGTCCTGACTTTC	CASSIYRGAGANVLTF
TRBJ2-5	-	-	TRBV6-5	TGTGCCAGCAGTTACCGCTCTGATGGAGAGACCCAGTACTTC	CASSYRSDGETQYF
TRBJ1-1	-	TRBD1	TRBV20-1	TGCAGTGCTAGTCGGACAGGGAAGTCTGAAGCTTTCTTT	CSASRTGKSEAFF
TRBJ2-3	-	TRBD2	TRBV11-3	TGTGCCAGCAGCGAGGGACTACCATTTAGCACAGATACGCAGTATTTT	CASSEGLPFSTDTQYF
TRBJ2-5	-	-	TRBV7-9	TGTGCCAGCAGCCCAGGGGCCTCCCGGGAGACCCAGTACTTC	CASSPGASRETQYF
TRBJ1-5	-	TRBD1	TRBV7-2	TGTGCCAGCAGCTTAGCCGCAGGGGGTGGCAATCAGCCCCAGCATTTT	CASSLAAGGGNQPQHF
TRBJ1-5	-	-	TRBV12-1	TGTGCCAGCAGCTGGGGACAGGTGATCAATCAGCCCCAGCATTTT	CASSWGQVINQPQHF
TRBJ2-1	-	-	TRBV7-2	TGTGCCAGCAGCCTTTATATGGAGCAGTTCTTC	CASSLYMEQFF
TRBJ1-1	-	TRBD1	TRBV5-4	TGTGCCAGCAGCTCCCCACGAGGGGGCGGCACTGAAGCTTTCTTT	CASSSPRGGGTEAFF
TRBJ2-7	-	-	TRBV4-2	TGTGCCAGCAGCCAAGATCAAACTAGCCCAGCCTACGAGCAGTACTTC	CASSQDQTSPAYEQYF
TRBJ2-3	-	-	TRBV12-3/TRBV12-4	TGTGCCACCCGGGACTCCGAACGGGATACGCAGTATTTT	CATRDSERDTQYF
TRBJ1-5	-	-	TRBV2	TGTGCCAGCAGTGGTGAAGCGGTTAGCAATCAGCCCCAGCATTTT	CASSGEAVSNQPQHF
TRBJ1-2	-	-	TRBV19	TGTGCCAGTAGTATAACAGGCCGTCGATCGGGCTACACCTTC	CASSITGRRSGYTF
TRBJ1-6	-	-	TRBV10-1	TGCGCCAGCAGTGAACCGGGGCGAAGCTCCTATAATTCACCCCTCCACTTT	CASSEPGRSSYNSPLHF
TRBJ2-7	-	-	TRBV5-4	TGTGCCAGCAGCCTTTGGACAGTTTCCTACGAGCAGTACTTC	CASSLWTVSYEQYF
TRBJ1-5	-	TRBD1	TRBV29-1	TGCAGCGTCGGGACAGGGGGCCCCGATCAGCCCCAGCATTTT	CSVGTGGPDQPQHF
TRBJ2-1	-	-	TRBV7-8	TGTGCCAGCAGCTTATTGACGGAGCAGGTTGACAATGAGCAGTTCTTC	CASSLLTEQVDNEQFF
TRBJ2-1	once	TRBD2	TRBV19	TGTGCCAGTAGTATAGTAACTAGCGGGAGGAGAAATGAGCAGTTCTTC	CASSIVTSGRRNEQFF
TRBJ1-5	-	TRBD1	TRBV19	TGTGCCAGTAGGGTTAACAGGGGGGAGGATCAGCCCCAGCATTTT	CASRVNRGEDQPQHF
TRBJ1-2	-	-	TRBV19	TGTGCCAGTAGATTTGCACGGGGCGCCTCTGGCTACACCTTC	CASRFARGASGYTF
TRBJ1-6	once	-	TRBV6-6	TGTGCCAGCAGTTACCCGATGGATTCACCCCTCCACTTT	CASSYPMDSPLHF
TRBJ1-5	-	-	TRBV28	TGTGCCAGCCTCTCCGTCCAGGGTGGCAATCAGCCCCAGCATTTT	CASLSVQGGNQPQHF
TRBJ1-1	-	-	TRBV28	TGTGCCAGCAGTTTGATAGGGGGTGGCACTGAAGCTTTCTTT	CASSLIGGGTEAFF
TRBJ2-7	-	-	TRBV29-1	TGCAGCGTTCTTGGCGGTAGCTCCTACGAGCAGTACTTC	CSVLGGSSYEQYF
TRBJ2-7	once	TRBD2	TRBV30	TGTGCCTGGAGTGTGCCTAGCGGGGACAACTCCTACGAGCAGTACTTC	CAWSVPSGDNSYEQYF
TRBJ1-1	once	-	TRBV3-1/TRBV3-2	TGTGCCAGCAGCCAAGGGGAGGCGTTGAACACTGAAGCTTTCTTT	CASSQGEALNTEAFF
TRBJ2-2	-	TRBD1	TRBV7-9	TGTGCCAGCAGCTTGTCGACAGGGTGGAACACCGGGGAGCTGTTTTTT	CASSLSTGWNTGELFF
TRBJ1-1	-	-	TRBV5-1	TGCGCCAGCAGCTTAACCCCACGCACTGAAGCTTTCTTT	CASSLTPRTEAFF
TRBJ2-7	-	-	TRBV5-1	TGCGCCCGGGCTCAAAACGCAGGCGCCACCTACGAGCAGTACTTC	CARAQNAGATYEQYF
TRBJ2-1	-	TRBD2	TRBV30	TGTGCCTGGAGTGGAGGCGGACTAGCGGGCTTAAACCCCTACAATGAGCAGTTCTTC	CAWSGGGLAGLNPYNEQFF